The TCR beta chain described here comes from a study of HIV-infected patients and healthy controls. V dropped 8 bases and J dropped 0; count of bases not matched to a gene: 4. The CDR3 extends over 14 amino acids. The repertoire came from unfractionated whole blood and reflected all unsorted peripheral T cells. General study findings and limits: In HIV-infected patients, the apparent post-therapy Gini index recovery did not replicate in size-matched data. Compared with untreated HIV+ repertoires, healthy controls showed roughly threefold more distinct CDR3s and higher Shannon diversity.

Alpha and beta constant-region primers primed reverse transcription of about 500 ng RNA. Separate chain-specific third strand synthesis with multiplexing indices produced the alpha and beta libraries. Each molecule carried a 12-nucleotide identifier made of two joined random hexamers added before amplification. One entry per CDR3 protein results from TCRdb running MiXCR on the 5' RACE reads. This sample has roughly 25,000 distinct CDR3 sequences, with 8.5% to 9% found just once. This clonotype was recorded at least ten times. Its antigen is not identified. The receptor was isolated from an adult in good health. Sequencing was carried out using blood. The chain joins TRBV12-3 or TRBV12-4 to TRBJ2-1; 7 bases are shared with TRBD1. DNA of the CDR3: TGTGCCAGCGGTTGGGACAGCTCCTACAATGAGCAGTTCTTC. Encoded protein: CASGWDSSYNEQFF.